This T cell receptor beta chain stems from a study of beta chain bispecific antibodies for T cell cancers. Whole-study findings and limits: In these mixed samples, most targeted TRBV reads derived from the leukemia cell line. An anti-TRBV5-5 antibody cross-reacts with the highly similar TRBV5-6.

CDR1 and CDR2 from the germline V gene are SNHLY and FYNNEI. CDR3 size: 15 residues. V was trimmed by 4 bases and J by 0 bases, leaving 13 bases between them. This clonotype was detected ten times or more. The antigen is unknown. Either OKT3 anti-CD3 antibody or CD3/CD28 beads expanded T cells from blood mononuclear cells over roughly three days. TCRdb re-called the 5' RACE reads through MiXCR, storing one row per CDR3 protein. The sample shows just over 20,000 distinct CDR3 sequences, approximately 2.4% of them seen only once. The sequenced sample consisted of healthy donor T cells cultured with leukemia cells. The V call is TRBV2, the J call TRBJ2-7, with D tentatively TRBD1 or TRBD2 (5 bases each). The TCR comes from a human donor in good health. Some clones in this sample may be carry-over from other donors' samples. This CDR3 reads CASSGGVTSSYEQYF. In DNA, the CDR3 is TGTGCCAGCAGTGGAGGGGTTACCAGCTCCTACGAGCAGTACTTC.